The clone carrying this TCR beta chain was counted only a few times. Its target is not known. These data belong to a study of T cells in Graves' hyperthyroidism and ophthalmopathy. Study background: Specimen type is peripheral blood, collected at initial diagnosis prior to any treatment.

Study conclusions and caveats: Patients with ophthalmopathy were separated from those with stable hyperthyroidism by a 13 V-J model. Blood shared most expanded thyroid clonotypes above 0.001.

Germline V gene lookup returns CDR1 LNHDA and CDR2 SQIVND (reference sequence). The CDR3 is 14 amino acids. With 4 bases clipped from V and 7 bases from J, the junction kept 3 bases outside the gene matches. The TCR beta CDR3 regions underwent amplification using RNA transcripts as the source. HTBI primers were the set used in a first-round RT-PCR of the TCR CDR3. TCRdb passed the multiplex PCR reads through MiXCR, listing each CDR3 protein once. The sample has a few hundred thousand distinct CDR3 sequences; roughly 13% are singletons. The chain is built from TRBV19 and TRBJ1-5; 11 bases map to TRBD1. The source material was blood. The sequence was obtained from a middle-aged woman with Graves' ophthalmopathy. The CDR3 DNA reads TGTGCCAGTAGTACCCGGACAGGGGGCCAGCCCCAGCATTTT. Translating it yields CASSTRTGGQPQHF. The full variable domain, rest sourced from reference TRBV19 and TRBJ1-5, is DGGITQSPKYLFRKEGQNVTLSCEQNLNHDAMYWYRQDPGQGLRLIYYSQIVNDFQKGDIAEGYSVSREKKESFPLTVTSAQKNPTAFYLCASSTRTGGQPQHFGDGTRLSIL.